This T cell receptor beta chain was obtained from a study of T cell responses to AZD1222 COVID-19 vaccine. The method was immunoSEQ multiplex PCR; TCRdb's version includes in-frame clones alone and lacks a portion of them. The sample includes roughly 110,000 clones, under 95% of them seen just once. Germline assignment: CDR1 MNHEY and CDR2 SVGAGI. The CDR3 runs to 16 residues. Between the trimmed V and J ends, which lost 0 bases and 0 bases, there was a span of 9 bases. J is TRBJ1-3 and V is TRBV6-5, with D unresolved. The receptor's source is an adult who received the AZD1222 COVID-19 vaccine. The sequencing here drew on peripheral blood, taken 28 days after the second AZD1222 dose. The CDR3 sequence: CASSYSASHSGNTIYF. The CDR3 DNA sequence: TGTGCCAGCAGTTACTCTGCCAGTCACTCTGGAAACACCATATATTTT.